This T cell receptor (beta chain) was found in a study of blood T cell repertoires in COVID-19. Study in general: Sample material is recorded as cDNA or gDNA derived from T cells, B-cell-depleted T cells, or PBMCs.

Deletions cut 7 bases from V and 0 bases from J, with 12 bases between. This CDR3 spans 15 amino acids. The germline V gene has CDR1 KGHSH and CDR2 LQKENI. Method: immunoSEQ multiplex PCR; TCRdb's copy keeps in-frame clones and lacks some. The top ten hold 15% to 20% of the sample, which has about 100,000 clones, about 90% seen once. The sequence derives from a man aged 50 to 60 with acute or convalescent COVID-19. Sequencing was done on a sample of peripheral blood. The chain uses TRBV18 and TRBJ2-2; D not certain. The CDR3 reads CASYSTPTNTGELFF. The CDR3 coding sequence is TGTGCCAGCTACTCGACACCGACGAACACCGGGGAGCTGTTTTTT.